Listed below are T cell receptor beta chains from one sample, sequenced in a study of blood T cell repertoires in COVID-19. Assay used: immunoSEQ multiplex PCR; TCRdb lists only in-frame clones, some missing. The table lists under 200,000 clones, 85% to 95% of them singletons. Sequenced: peripheral blood. These receptor sequences come from a man in his fifties with acute or convalescent COVID-19. The CDR3 runs from the conserved cysteine through the conserved F or W. A D gene is named only where the DNA matches it firmly. Clone size, where shown, is once, few, many, or a class for clones that have expanded.

TRBV7-9,-,TRBD2,TRBJ2-1,CASSFGLANEQFF,TGTGCCAGCAGCTTCGGACTAGCGAATGAGCAGTTCTTC
TRBV25-1,-,-,TRBJ1-3,CASSEYIGGAGNTIYF,TGTGCCAGCAGTGAATATATCGGGGGAGCTGGAAACACCATATATTTT
TRBV18,few,TRBD1,TRBJ2-6,CASSPRQGAAGANVLTF,TGTGCCAGCTCACCTCGACAGGGGGCGGCTGGGGCCAACGTCCTGACTTTC
TRBV6-5,-,TRBD1,TRBJ1-2,CASRPDRGDYGYTF,TGTGCCAGCAGACCAGACAGGGGTGACTATGGCTACACCTTC
TRBV5-8,-,-,TRBJ2-4,CASSLVGSGVLLAKNIQYF,TGTGCCAGCAGCTTGGTTGGGTCAGGGGTACTACTAGCCAAAAACATTCAGTACTTC
TRBV6-1,-,-,TRBJ2-3,CASSEGIANTQYF,TGTGCCAGCAGTGAAGGTATAGCTAATACGCAGTATTTT
TRBV7-2,-,-,TRBJ2-5,CASSLGQQETQYF,TGTGCCAGCAGCTTAGGCCAGCAAGAGACCCAGTACTTC
TRBV24-1,once,TRBD2,TRBJ2-5,CATSETGTSVRETQYF,TGTGCCACCAGTGAAACCGGGACTAGCGTCCGGGAGACCCAGTACTTC
TRBV3-1/TRBV3-2,-,-,TRBJ1-5,CASSQGTIQNQPQHF,TGTGCCAGCAGCCAAGGGACAATCCAAAATCAGCCCCAGCATTTT
TRBV20-1,-,-,TRBJ2-3,CSASVARVPRTDTQYF,TGCAGTGCTAGTGTCGCGCGGGTGCCGCGCACAGATACGCAGTATTTT
TRBV4-1,-,TRBD1,TRBJ2-6,CASSQQWRQGTGANVLTF,TGCGCCAGCAGCCAACAATGGAGACAGGGGACAGGGGCCAACGTCCTGACTTTC
TRBV3-1/TRBV3-2,-,TRBD2,TRBJ2-3,CASSQVVSGGATDTQYF,TGTGCCAGCAGCCAAGTAGTTAGCGGGGGGGCAACTGATACGCAGTATTTT
TRBV28,-,TRBD2,TRBJ2-7,CASSLSGGAGEQYF,TGTGCCAGCAGTTTGTCGGGAGGGGCTGGGGAGCAGTACTTC
TRBV19,-,TRBD1,TRBJ1-1,CASTLTGTNTEAFF,TGTGCCAGTACCCTGACAGGGACGAACACTGAAGCTTTCTTT
TRBV3-1/TRBV3-2,-,TRBD1,TRBJ2-3,CASSPRTGPSTDTQYF,TGTGCCAGCAGCCCCCGGACAGGGCCAAGCACAGATACGCAGTATTTT
TRBV25-1,-,-,TRBJ2-5,CASSGTDSRQETQYF,TGTGCCAGCAGTGGGACAGACAGCAGGCAAGAGACCCAGTACTTC
TRBV13,-,-,TRBJ1-2,CASSPWGVLSEGYTF,TGTGCCAGCAGCCCCTGGGGAGTTCTCTCAGAGGGCTACACCTTC
TRBV5-6,-,TRBD1,TRBJ2-7,CASSLVGQAYEQYF,TGTGCCAGCAGCTTGGTTGGACAGGCCTACGAGCAGTACTTC
TRBV15,-,-,TRBJ2-1,CATSRVINEQFF,TGTGCCACCAGCAGAGTAATCAATGAGCAGTTCTTC
TRBV6-2/TRBV6-3,few,TRBD1,TRBJ2-3,CASSYSGTGLGDTQYF,TGTGCCAGCAGTTACTCCGGGACAGGGCTGGGAGATACGCAGTATTTT
TRBV7-2,-,TRBD1,TRBJ2-4,CASSPRQGAKNIQYF,TGTGCCAGCAGCCCCCGACAGGGCGCCAAAAACATTCAGTACTTC
TRBV27,-,TRBD1,TRBJ2-3,CASSLLTGRTDTQYF,TGTGCCAGCAGTTTACTGACAGGGCGCACAGATACGCAGTATTTT
TRBV10-3,-,-,TRBJ2-2,CAISRGGTANTGELFF,TGTGCCATCAGCAGAGGCGGGACAGCGAACACCGGGGAGCTGTTTTTT
TRBV29-1,-,TRBD2,TRBJ2-3,CSVVPAGASTDTQYF,TGCAGCGTTGTTCCAGCGGGGGCTAGCACAGATACGCAGTATTTT
TRBV7-9,-,-,TRBJ2-3,CASSLITGPFTDTQYF,TGTGCCAGCAGCTTAATCACAGGGCCTTTCACAGATACGCAGTATTTT
TRBV7-3,-,TRBD1,TRBJ2-2,CASSRDRVTNTGELFF,TGTGCCAGCAGCCGGGACAGGGTTACGAACACCGGGGAGCTGTTTTTT
TRBV6-5,-,-,TRBJ2-1,CASSDSGDEQFF,TGTGCCAGCAGTGACTCCGGGGATGAGCAGTTCTTC
TRBV28,-,-,TRBJ2-7,CASSFTSSYEQYF,TGTGCCAGCAGCTTCACTAGCTCCTACGAGCAGTACTTC
TRBV7-2,-,TRBD2,TRBJ2-2,CASSLVAGGLTGELFF,TGTGCCAGCAGCTTAGTAGCGGGGGGGCTTACCGGGGAGCTGTTTTTT
TRBV6-5,-,TRBD2,TRBJ2-1,CASSYSLAGVEQFF,TGTGCCAGCAGTTACTCTCTAGCGGGAGTTGAGCAGTTCTTC
TRBV19,-,-,TRBJ1-2,CASSRTRRNYGYTF,TGTGCCAGTAGTAGGACTCGGCGGAACTATGGCTACACCTTC
TRBV7-2,-,TRBD1,TRBJ1-1,CASSFGTGSEAFF,TGTGCCAGCAGCTTCGGGACAGGGTCTGAAGCTTTCTTT
TRBV25-1,-,TRBD1,TRBJ1-4,CASSESGTGGVGKLFF,TGTGCCAGCAGTGAATCCGGGACAGGGGGGGTTGGAAAACTGTTTTTT
TRBV5-1,-,-,TRBJ2-7,CASSVLSSTYSYEQYF,TGCGCCAGCAGCGTCCTCTCTAGCACCTACTCCTACGAGCAGTACTTC
TRBV27,-,TRBD1,TRBJ2-7,CASSLILGQGFHEQYF,TGTGCCAGCAGTTTAATCCTCGGACAGGGTTTCCACGAGCAGTACTTC
TRBV6-2/TRBV6-3,-,TRBD2,TRBJ2-5,CASSLPGLAMEETQYF,TGTGCCAGCAGTTTGCCGGGACTAGCGATGGAAGAGACCCAGTACTTC
TRBV2,-,TRBD2,TRBJ2-5,CASDGLAGGPRQETQYF,TGTGCCAGCGATGGGCTAGCGGGAGGGCCTCGTCAAGAGACCCAGTACTTC
TRBV28,-,-,TRBJ1-5,CASSAGGINQPQHF,TGTGCCAGCAGCGCTGGCGGAATTAATCAGCCCCAGCATTTT
TRBV6-2/TRBV6-3,-,-,TRBJ1-6,CASSHHSQGNPNNSPLHF,TGTGCCAGCAGTCACCACTCGCAGGGAAATCCGAATAATTCACCCCTCCACTTT
TRBV11-2,-,TRBD1,TRBJ2-1,CASRRTGRNEQFF,TGTGCCAGCCGACGGACAGGGCGCAATGAGCAGTTCTTC
TRBV11-2,once,TRBD1,TRBJ2-5,CASSLKWTGGGQETQYF,TGTGCCAGCAGCTTGAAGTGGACAGGGGGCGGTCAAGAGACCCAGTACTTC
TRBV18,-,-,TRBJ1-4,CASSPNTGNNEKLFF,TGTGCCAGCTCACCAAATACAGGGAATAATGAAAAACTGTTTTTT
TRBV20-1,-,-,TRBJ1-1,CSPSVNTEAFF,TGCAGTCCATCAGTGAACACTGAAGCTTTCTTT